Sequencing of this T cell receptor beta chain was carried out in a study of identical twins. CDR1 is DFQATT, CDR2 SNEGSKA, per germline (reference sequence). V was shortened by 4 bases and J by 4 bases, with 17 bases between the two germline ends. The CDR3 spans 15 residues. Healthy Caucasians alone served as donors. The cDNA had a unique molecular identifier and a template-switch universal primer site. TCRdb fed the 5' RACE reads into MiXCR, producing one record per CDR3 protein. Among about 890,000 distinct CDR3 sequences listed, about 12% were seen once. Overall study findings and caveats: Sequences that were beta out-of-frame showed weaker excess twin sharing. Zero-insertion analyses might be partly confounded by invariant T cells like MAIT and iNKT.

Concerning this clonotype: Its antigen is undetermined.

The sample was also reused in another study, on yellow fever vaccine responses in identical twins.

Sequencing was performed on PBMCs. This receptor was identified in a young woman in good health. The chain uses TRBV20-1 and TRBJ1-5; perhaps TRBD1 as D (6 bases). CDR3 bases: TGCAGTGCTACCGAAGGAGGGACACAGAATCAGCCCCAGCATTTT. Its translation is CSATEGGTQNQPQHF.